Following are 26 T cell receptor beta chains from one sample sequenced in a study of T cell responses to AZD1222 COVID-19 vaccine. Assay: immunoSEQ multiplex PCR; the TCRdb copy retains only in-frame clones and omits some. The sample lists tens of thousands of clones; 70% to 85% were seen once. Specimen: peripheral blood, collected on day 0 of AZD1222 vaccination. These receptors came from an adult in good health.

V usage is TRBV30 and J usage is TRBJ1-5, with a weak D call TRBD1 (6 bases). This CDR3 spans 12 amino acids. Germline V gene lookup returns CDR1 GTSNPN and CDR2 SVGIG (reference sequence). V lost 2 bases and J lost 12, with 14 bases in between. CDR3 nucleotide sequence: TGTGCCTGGAGTCAAGGACAGACAAACCAGCATTTT. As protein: CAWSQGQTNQHF. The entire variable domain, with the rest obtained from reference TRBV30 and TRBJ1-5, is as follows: SQTIHQWPATLVQPVGSPLSLECTVEGTSNPNLYWYRQAAGRGLQLLFYSVGIGQISSEVPQNLSASRPQDRQFILSSKKLLLSDSGFYLCAWSQGQTNQHFGDGTRLSIL.

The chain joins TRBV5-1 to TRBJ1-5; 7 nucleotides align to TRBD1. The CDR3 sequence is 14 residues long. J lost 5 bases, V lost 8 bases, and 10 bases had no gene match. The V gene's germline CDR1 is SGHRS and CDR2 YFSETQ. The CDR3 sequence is CASKSGTDDQPQHF. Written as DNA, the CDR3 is TGCGCCAGTAAGTCCGGGACAGATGATCAGCCCCAGCATTTT. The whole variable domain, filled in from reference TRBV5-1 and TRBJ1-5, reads KAGVTQTPRYLIKTRGQQVTLSCSPISGHRSVSWYQQTPGQGLQFLFEYFSETQRNKGNFPGRFSGRQFSNSRSEMNVSTLELGDSALYLCASKSGTDDQPQHFGDGTRLSIL.

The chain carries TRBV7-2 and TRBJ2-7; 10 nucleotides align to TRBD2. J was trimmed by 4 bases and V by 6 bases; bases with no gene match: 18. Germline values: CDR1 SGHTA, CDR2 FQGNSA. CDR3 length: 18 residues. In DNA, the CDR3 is TGTGCCAGCAGGCCAATAGGGGGGGACCTAGCGGGAGTATACGAGCAGTACTTC. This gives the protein CASRPIGGDLAGVYEQYF.

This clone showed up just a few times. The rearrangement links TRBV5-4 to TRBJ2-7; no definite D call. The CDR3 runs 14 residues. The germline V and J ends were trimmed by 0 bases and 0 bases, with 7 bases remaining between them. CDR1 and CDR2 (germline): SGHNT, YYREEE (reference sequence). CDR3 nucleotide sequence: TGTGCCAGCAGCTTGGACCCGAACTCCTACGAGCAGTACTTC. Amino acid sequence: CASSLDPNSYEQYF. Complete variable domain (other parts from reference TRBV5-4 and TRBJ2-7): ETGVTQSPTHLIKTRGQQVTLRCSSQSGHNTVSWYQQALGQGPQFIFQYYREEENGRGNFPPRFSGLQFPNYSSELNVNALELDDSALYLCASSLDPNSYEQYFGPGTRLTVT.

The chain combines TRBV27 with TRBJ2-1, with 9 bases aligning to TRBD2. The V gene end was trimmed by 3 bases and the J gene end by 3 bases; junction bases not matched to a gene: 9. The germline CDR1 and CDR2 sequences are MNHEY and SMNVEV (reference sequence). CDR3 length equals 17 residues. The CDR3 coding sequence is TGTGCCAGCAGTTTCCTAACGACTAGCGGAATCTACAATGAGCAGTTCTTC. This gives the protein CASSFLTTSGIYNEQFF.

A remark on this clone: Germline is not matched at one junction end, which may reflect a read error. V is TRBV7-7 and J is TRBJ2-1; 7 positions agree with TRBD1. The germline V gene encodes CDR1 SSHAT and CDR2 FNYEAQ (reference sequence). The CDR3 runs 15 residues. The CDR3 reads CASSATGESYNEQFF. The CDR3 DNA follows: TGTGCTAGCAGCGCAACAGGGGAGTCCTACAATGAGCAGTTCTTC.

The CDR3 DNA reads as TGTGCCAGCAACCGCGGGAGTGGGAGGGAGACCCAGTACTTC. It specifies CASNRGSGRETQYF. V gene TRBV5-8 combines with J gene TRBJ2-5; 7 nucleotides match TRBD2. CDR1 and CDR2 from the germline V gene are SGHTS and YDEGEE. The V gene end was trimmed by 6 bases and the J gene end by 5 bases; junction bases not matched to a gene: 10. This CDR3 is built from 14 residues.

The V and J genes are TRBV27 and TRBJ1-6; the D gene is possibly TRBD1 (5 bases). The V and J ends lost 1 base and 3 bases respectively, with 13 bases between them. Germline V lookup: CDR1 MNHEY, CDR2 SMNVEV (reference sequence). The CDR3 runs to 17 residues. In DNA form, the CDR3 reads TGTGCCAGCAGTTTATTTTTTCCCAGGGTCTATAATTCACCCCTCCACTTT. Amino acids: CASSLFFPRVYNSPLHF.

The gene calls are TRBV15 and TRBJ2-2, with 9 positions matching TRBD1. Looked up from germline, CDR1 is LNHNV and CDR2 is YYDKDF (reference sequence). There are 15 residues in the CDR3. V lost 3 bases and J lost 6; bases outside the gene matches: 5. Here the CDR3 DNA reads TGTGCCACCAGCAGTACAGGGGGCCACGCCGGGGAGCTGTTTTTT. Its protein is CATSSTGGHAGELFF.

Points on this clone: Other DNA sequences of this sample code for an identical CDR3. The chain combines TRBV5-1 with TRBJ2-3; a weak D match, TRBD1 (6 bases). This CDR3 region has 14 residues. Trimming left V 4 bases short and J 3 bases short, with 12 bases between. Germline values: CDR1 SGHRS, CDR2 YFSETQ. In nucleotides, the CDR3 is TGCGCCAGCAGCCTCCAGGACAGTACAGATACGCAGTATTTT. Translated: CASSLQDSTDTQYF.

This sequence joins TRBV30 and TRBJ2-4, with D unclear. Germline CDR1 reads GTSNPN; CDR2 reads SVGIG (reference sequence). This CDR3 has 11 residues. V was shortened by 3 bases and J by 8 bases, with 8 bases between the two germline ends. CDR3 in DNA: TGTGCCTGGAGCTCGGGCGACATTCAGTACTTC. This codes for CAWSSGDIQYF.

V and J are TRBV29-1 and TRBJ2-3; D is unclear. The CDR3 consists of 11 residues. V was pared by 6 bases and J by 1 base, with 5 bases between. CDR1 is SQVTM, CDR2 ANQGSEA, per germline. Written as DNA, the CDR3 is TGCAGCGTGGGTGGCACAGATACGCAGTATTTT. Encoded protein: CSVGGTDTQYF.

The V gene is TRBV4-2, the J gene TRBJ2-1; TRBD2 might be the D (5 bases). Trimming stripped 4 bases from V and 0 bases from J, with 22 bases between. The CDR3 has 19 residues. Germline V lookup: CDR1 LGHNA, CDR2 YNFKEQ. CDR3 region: CASSRLLVHTASSYNEQFF. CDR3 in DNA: TGTGCCAGCAGCCGATTACTAGTTCATACTGCTAGCTCCTACAATGAGCAGTTCTTC.

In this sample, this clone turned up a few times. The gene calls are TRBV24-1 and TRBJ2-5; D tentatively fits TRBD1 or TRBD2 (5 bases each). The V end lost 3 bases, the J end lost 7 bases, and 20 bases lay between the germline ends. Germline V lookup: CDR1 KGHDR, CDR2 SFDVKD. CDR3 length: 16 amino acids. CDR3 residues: CATSDGDKGRRGTQYF. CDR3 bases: TGTGCCACCAGTGATGGCGACAAGGGGAGAAGAGGGACCCAGTACTTC.

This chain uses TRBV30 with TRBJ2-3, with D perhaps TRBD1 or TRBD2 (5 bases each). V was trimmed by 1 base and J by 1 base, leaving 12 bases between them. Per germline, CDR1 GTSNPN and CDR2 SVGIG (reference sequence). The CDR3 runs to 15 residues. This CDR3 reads CAWSGGTAGTDTQYF. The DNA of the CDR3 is TGTGCCTGGAGTGGTGGGACCGCGGGCACAGATACGCAGTATTTT.

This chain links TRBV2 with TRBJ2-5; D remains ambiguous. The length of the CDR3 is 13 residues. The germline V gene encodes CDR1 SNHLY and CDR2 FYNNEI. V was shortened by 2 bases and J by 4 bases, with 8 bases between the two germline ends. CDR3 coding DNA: TGTGCCAGCAGTGAAACGAGCCGAGAGACCCAGTACTTC. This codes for CASSETSRETQYF.

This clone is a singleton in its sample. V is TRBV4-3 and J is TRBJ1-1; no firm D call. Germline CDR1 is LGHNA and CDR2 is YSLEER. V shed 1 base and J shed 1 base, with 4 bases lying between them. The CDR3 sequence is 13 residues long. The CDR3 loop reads CASSQVPNTEAFF. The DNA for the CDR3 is TGCGCCAGCAGCCAAGTCCCGAACACTGAAGCTTTCTTT.

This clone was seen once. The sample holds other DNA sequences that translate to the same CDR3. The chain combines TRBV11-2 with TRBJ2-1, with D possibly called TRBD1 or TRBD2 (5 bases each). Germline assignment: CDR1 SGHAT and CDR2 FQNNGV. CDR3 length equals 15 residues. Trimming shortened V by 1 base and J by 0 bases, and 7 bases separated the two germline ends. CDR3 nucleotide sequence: TGTGCCAGCAGCTTAGTGAGGGGCTCCTACAATGAGCAGTTCTTC. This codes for CASSLVRGSYNEQFF.

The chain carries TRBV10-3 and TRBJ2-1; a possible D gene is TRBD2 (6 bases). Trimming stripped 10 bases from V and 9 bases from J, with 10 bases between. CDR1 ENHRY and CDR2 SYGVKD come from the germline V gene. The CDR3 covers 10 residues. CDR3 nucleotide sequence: TGTGCCACGGAGGAGGGTGAGCAGTTCTTC. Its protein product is CATEEGEQFF.

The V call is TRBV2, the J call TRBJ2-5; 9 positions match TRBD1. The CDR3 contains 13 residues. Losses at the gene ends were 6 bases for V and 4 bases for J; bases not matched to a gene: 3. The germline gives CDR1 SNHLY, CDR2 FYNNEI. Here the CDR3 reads CASRQGALETQYF. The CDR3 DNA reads TGTGCCAGCAGACAGGGGGCTTTAGAGACCCAGTACTTC.

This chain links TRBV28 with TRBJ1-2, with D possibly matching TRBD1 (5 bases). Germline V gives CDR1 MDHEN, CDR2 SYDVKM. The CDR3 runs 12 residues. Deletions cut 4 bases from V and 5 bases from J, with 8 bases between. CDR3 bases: TGTGCCAGCAGTTCGACAGCGTATGGCTACACCTTC. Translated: CASSSTAYGYTF.

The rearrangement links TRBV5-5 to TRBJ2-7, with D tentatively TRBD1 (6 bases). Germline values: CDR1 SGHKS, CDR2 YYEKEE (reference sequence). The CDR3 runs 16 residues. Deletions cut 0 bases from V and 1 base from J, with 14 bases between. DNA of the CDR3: TGTGCCAGCAGCTTGGCCTATTTGACAGGATCCTACGAGCAGTACTTC. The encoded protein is CASSLAYLTGSYEQYF.

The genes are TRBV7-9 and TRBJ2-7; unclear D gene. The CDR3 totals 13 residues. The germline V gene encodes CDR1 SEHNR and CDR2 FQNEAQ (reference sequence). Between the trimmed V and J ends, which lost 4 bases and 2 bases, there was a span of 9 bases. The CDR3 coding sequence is TGTGCCAGCAGCTCCGGACGGGCCTACGAGCAGTACTTC. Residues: CASSSGRAYEQYF.

The CDR3 here is CATSDLEHGGWDTQYF. CDR3 coding DNA: TGTGCCACCAGTGATTTGGAGCATGGGGGTTGGGATACGCAGTATTTT. The chain couples TRBV24-1 to TRBJ2-3; the D call may be TRBD1 or TRBD2 (5 bases each). Germline CDR1 is KGHDR and CDR2 is SFDVKD. The length of the CDR3 is 16 residues. Trimming cost V 0 bases and J 6 bases, with 15 bases left between them.

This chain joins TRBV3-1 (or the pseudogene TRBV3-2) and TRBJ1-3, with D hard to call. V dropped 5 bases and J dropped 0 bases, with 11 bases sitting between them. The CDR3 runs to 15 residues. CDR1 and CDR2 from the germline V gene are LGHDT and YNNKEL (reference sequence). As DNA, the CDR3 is TGTGCCAGCAGCTTTGGACGGATCTCTGGAAACACCATATATTTT. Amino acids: CASSFGRISGNTIYF.

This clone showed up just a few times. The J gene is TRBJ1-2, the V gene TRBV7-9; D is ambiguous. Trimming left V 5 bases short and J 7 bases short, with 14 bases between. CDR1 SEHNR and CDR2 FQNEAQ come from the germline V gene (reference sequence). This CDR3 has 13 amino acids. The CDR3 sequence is CASSPGGLGGYTF. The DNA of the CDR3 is TGTGCCAGCAGCCCAGGAGGGTTGGGTGGCTACACCTTC.